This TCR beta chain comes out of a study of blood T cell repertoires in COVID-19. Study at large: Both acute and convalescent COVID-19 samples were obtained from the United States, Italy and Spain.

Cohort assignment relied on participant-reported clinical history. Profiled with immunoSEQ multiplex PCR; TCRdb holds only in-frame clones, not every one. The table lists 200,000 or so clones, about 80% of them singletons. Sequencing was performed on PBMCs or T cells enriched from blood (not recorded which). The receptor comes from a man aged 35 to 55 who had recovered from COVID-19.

This chain's CDR3 is CASSMTGYREKLFF. For the CDR3, the DNA is TGTGCCAGTAGTATGACAGGGTACCGCGAAAAACTGTTTTTT. The rearrangement uses TRBV19 and TRBJ1-4; 7 bases map to TRBD1. The CDR3 contains 14 residues. After removal of 3 bases from V and 8 bases from J, the junction contained 6 bases not matched to a gene. Per germline, CDR1 LNHDA and CDR2 SQIVND (reference sequence).